Listed below are T cell receptor beta chains from one sample, sequenced in a study of T cells in Graves' hyperthyroidism and ophthalmopathy. TCRdb processed the multiplex PCR reads anew with MiXCR; each CDR3 protein has one entry. The sample holds under 350,000 distinct CDR3 sequences; around a sixth are singletons and the top ten take about half. Sequencing input: blood. Receptor source: a woman aged 45-65 years with Graves' hyperthyroidism. CDR3s leave out the opening cysteine and the closing phenylalanine or tryptophan.

V gene	J gene	CDR3 protein
TRBV20-1	TRBJ2-1	SAPKRGAIYEQF
TRBV4-1	TRBJ2-2	ASSQDFSGELF
TRBV27	TRBJ1-6	ASSYRDYSPLH
TRBV13	TRBJ2-1	ASRFTSGTPDEQF
TRBV6-1	TRBJ2-3	ASSSLGDVTSVDTQY
TRBV9	TRBJ2-3	ASSVGRGGAISTDTQY
TRBV7-9	TRBJ2-1	ASSLAATSYNEQF
TRBV12-5	TRBJ1-5	ASGAALGNQPQH
TRBV11-2	TRBJ2-3	ASSPLRRVAGVKATQY
TRBV27	TRBJ1-2	ASSSYRGANYGYT
TRBV4-1	TRBJ2-1	ASSQGSGGHPLDEQF
TRBV27	TRBJ2-7	ASSPREGSSYEQY
TRBV11-2	TRBJ2-7	ASSLDNPLYAGGSYEQY
TRBV19	TRBJ1-1	ASSTDGDRGAITEAF
TRBV11-3	TRBJ2-1	ASSLGSGRAVEQF
TRBV20-1	TRBJ2-5	SAEGQDQETQY
TRBV4-1	TRBJ2-4	ASSQSEAMRDAYAKNIQY
TRBV18	TRBJ2-1	ASSPRGLGSSYNEQF
TRBV29-1	TRBJ1-1	SVSSTNTEAF
TRBV28	TRBJ1-6	ASSLPGQHNSPLH
TRBV12-3/TRBV12-4	TRBJ1-5	ASSLIWGSSNQPQH
TRBV20-1	TRBJ2-5	SARDVDRGTQY
TRBV6-1	TRBJ1-1	ASSVIQAGMNTEAF
TRBV20-1	TRBJ2-7	SARDVRTLNGYEQY
TRBV3-1	TRBJ2-2	ASSQVPNTGELF
TRBV20-1	TRBJ1-2	SANIGGYGYT
TRBV19	TRBJ1-5	ASSSSTGSNQPQH
TRBV7-2	TRBJ2-3	ASSIRAGGQSSTDTQY
TRBV2	TRBJ2-1	ASSDEAGLSNEQF
TRBV14	TRBJ2-7	ASSQTWSSYEQY
TRBV29-1	TRBJ2-1	SVGARISPYNEQF
TRBV10-1	TRBJ1-1	ASSANGDTEAF
TRBV6-1	TRBJ2-5	ASSPERETQY
TRBV20-1	TRBJ1-2	SARVGILGYT
TRBV30	TRBJ2-5	AWSYGIYQETQY
TRBV6-1	TRBJ1-1	ASSEGEGGWLAF
TRBV12-3/TRBV12-4	TRBJ2-1	ASRPQTRLAGGKNEQF
TRBV3-1	TRBJ2-4	ASSLAGGRAKNIQY
TRBV6-1	TRBJ2-1	ATLGGTGEQF
TRBV6-1	TRBJ2-1	ASSNRGLAAEQF